Listed below are T cell receptor beta chains from one sample, sequenced in a study of beta chain features in type 1 diabetes. TCRdb's table, derived via immunoSEQ multiplex PCR, lists solely in-frame clones and lacks some. The data contain about 130,000 clones, around 8.8% of them singletons. The sequenced material came from central memory CD4+ T cells from blood. The receptor set was obtained from a man between 25 and 39 years old with type 1 diabetes. CDR3s include the opening cysteine and the closing phenylalanine or tryptophan. A D gene is named only where the DNA matches it firmly. Size is omitted from some rows. Given values are once, few, many or a class for expanded clones.

size: NA
D: NA
V: TRBV7-2
J: TRBJ2-5
DNA: TGTGCCAGCAACTTTTGGGGGGCCCAGTACTTC
CDR3: CASNFWGAQYF

size: few
D: TRBD2
V: TRBV18
J: TRBJ2-4
DNA: TGTGCCAGCTCACCGAGCGGGGAAAACATTCAGTACTTC
CDR3: CASSPSGENIQYF

size: NA
D: NA
V: TRBV6-1
J: TRBJ2-7
DNA: TGTGCCAGCGGCGGATTCTACGAGCAGTACTTC
CDR3: CASGGFYEQYF

size: few
D: TRBD1
V: TRBV18
J: TRBJ1-1
DNA: TGTGCCAGCTCGGGACAGGGGGTGATGAACACTGAAGCTTTCTTT
CDR3: CASSGQGVMNTEAFF

size: NA
D: TRBD2
V: TRBV5-4
J: TRBJ2-5
DNA: TGTGCCAGCAGCCCGGGGGGGCGAGGGGGAGAGACCCAGTACTTC
CDR3: CASSPGGRGGETQYF

size: NA
D: NA
V: TRBV20-1
J: TRBJ2-1
DNA: TGCAGTGCTAGACGGGAAAATGAGCAGTTCTTC
CDR3: CSARRENEQFF

size: few
D: TRBD2
V: TRBV4-2
J: TRBJ2-1
DNA: TGTGCCAGCAGCCAAGGACAGCGGGGGCCGTACAATGAGCAGTTCTTC
CDR3: CASSQGQRGPYNEQFF

size: NA
D: NA
V: TRBV4-2
J: TRBJ1-4
DNA: TGTGCCAGCAGCCAAGCGGGGCAGGGGTCTGAAAAACTGTTTTTT
CDR3: CASSQAGQGSEKLFF

size: NA
D: NA
V: TRBV13
J: TRBJ2-1
DNA: TGTGCCAGCAGCGTAGTTGCGGGTGAGCAGTTCTTC
CDR3: CASSVVAGEQFF

size: NA
D: NA
V: TRBV5-1
J: TRBJ2-1
DNA: TGCGCCAGCATTACGCACCCACAGGGAGAAGGGATACCGGCGGAGCAGTTCTTC
CDR3: CASITHPQGEGIPAEQFF

size: few
D: TRBD2
V: TRBV18
J: TRBJ2-7
DNA: TGTGCCAGCTCACCTGAAGGACTAGCCCGCGAGCAGTACTTC
CDR3: CASSPEGLAREQYF

size: few
D: TRBD1
V: TRBV6-1
J: TRBJ1-1
DNA: TGTGCCAGCAGTTCCGGACAGGGGCCACGGACTGAAGCTTTCTTT
CDR3: CASSSGQGPRTEAFF

size: few
D: NA
V: TRBV5-1
J: TRBJ1-5
DNA: TGCGCCAGCAGCTTGGGACTCAACAATCAGCCCCAGCATTTT
CDR3: CASSLGLNNQPQHF

size: many
D: NA
V: TRBV9
J: TRBJ1-1
DNA: TGTGCCAGCAGCGTAGGTGTGGGGAGCACTGAAGCTTTCTTT
CDR3: CASSVGVGSTEAFF

size: NA
D: NA
V: TRBV7-9
J: TRBJ1-2
DNA: TGTGCCAGCAGCCCGCCTGGCAGCGATGGCTACACCTTC
CDR3: CASSPPGSDGYTF

size: few
D: TRBD2
V: TRBV4-1
J: TRBJ2-5
DNA: TGCGCCAGCAGCCCGCCTAGCGGGGGGGAGACCCAGTACTTC
CDR3: CASSPPSGGETQYF

size: NA
D: NA
V: TRBV15
J: TRBJ2-6
DNA: TGTGCCACCAGCAGAGCTCGGGGAGCTGGGGCCAACGTCCTGACTTTC
CDR3: CATSRARGAGANVLTF

size: few
D: NA
V: TRBV4-3
J: TRBJ2-3
DNA: TGCGCCAGCAGCCAGGACACGGGACACCTAAGCACAGATACGCAGTATTTT
CDR3: CASSQDTGHLSTDTQYF

size: few
D: NA
V: TRBV7-9
J: TRBJ1-1
DNA: TGTGCCAGCAGCTTAGAGTCGGACACTGAAGCTTTCTTT
CDR3: CASSLESDTEAFF

size: NA
D: NA
V: TRBV28
J: TRBJ2-3
DNA: TGTGCCAGCAGTCCGCTTGGCAGGGATGCAGATACGCAGTATTTT
CDR3: CASSPLGRDADTQYF

size: few
D: TRBD1
V: TRBV14
J: TRBJ2-7
DNA: TGTGCCAGCACCCCAGGACAGGGAGACTACGAGCAGTACTTC
CDR3: CASTPGQGDYEQYF

size: NA
D: NA
V: TRBV5-6
J: TRBJ2-5
DNA: TGTGCCAGCAGCTTGTGGGAGGCCGAGACCCAGTACTTC
CDR3: CASSLWEAETQYF

size: NA
D: NA
V: TRBV5-1
J: TRBJ2-7
DNA: TGCGCCAGCAGCTTGGGGGCAGCCTACGAGCAGTACTTC
CDR3: CASSLGAAYEQYF

size: few
D: NA
V: TRBV11-2
J: TRBJ2-7
DNA: TGTGCCAGCAGCTTAGGACTCCCCTACGAGCAGTACTTC
CDR3: CASSLGLPYEQYF

size: NA
D: TRBD2
V: TRBV11-2
J: TRBJ2-7
DNA: TGTGCCAGCAGCCCTGGGACTAGTGGCGAGCAGTACTTC
CDR3: CASSPGTSGEQYF

size: few
D: TRBD1
V: TRBV5-4
J: TRBJ1-1
DNA: TGTGCCAGCAGCTTGGGGACAGGGAACACTGAAGCTTTCTTT
CDR3: CASSLGTGNTEAFF

size: NA
D: TRBD1
V: TRBV4-1
J: TRBJ2-5
DNA: TGCGCCAGCAGCCAAGCTCTTAGAGGGGGCAAGGAGACCCAGTACTTC
CDR3: CASSQALRGGKETQYF

size: few
D: TRBD2
V: TRBV5-1
J: TRBJ2-7
DNA: TGCGCCAGCAGCTTTTTCGGGCAGCGGGGCGAGCAGTACTTC
CDR3: CASSFFGQRGEQYF

size: few
D: TRBD2
V: TRBV5-6
J: TRBJ2-3
DNA: TGTGCCAGCAGCTTGATAGCTACTAGCGGGGGGGGCACAGATACGCAGTATTTT
CDR3: CASSLIATSGGGTDTQYF

size: few
D: NA
V: TRBV7-2
J: TRBJ1-2
DNA: TGTGCCAGCAGCTTTCCGGGGGGGGACTATGGCTACACCTTC
CDR3: CASSFPGGDYGYTF

size: few
D: NA
V: TRBV5-1
J: TRBJ1-4
DNA: TGCGCCAGCAGCCGTGGAGGACGGGTCGGCGGTGAAAAACTGTTTTTT
CDR3: CASSRGGRVGGEKLFF

size: few
D: TRBD1
V: TRBV23-1
J: TRBJ1-5
DNA: TGCGCCAGCAGTAAATGGTACAAGACAGGGTCAGCTTATCAGCCCCAGCATTTT
CDR3: CASSKWYKTGSAYQPQHF

size: few
D: NA
V: TRBV19
J: TRBJ1-6
DNA: TGTGCCAGTAGCTTCAAGGAAGGGGGAGATTCACCCCTCCACTTT
CDR3: CASSFKEGGDSPLHF

size: many
D: NA
V: TRBV30
J: TRBJ2-4
DNA: TGTGCCTGGAGTGTATACGCGCGGGGCATTCAGTACTTC
CDR3: CAWSVYARGIQYF

size: few
D: NA
V: TRBV18
J: TRBJ2-7
DNA: TGTGCCAGCTCACCGCGGGGACAGAACTACGAGCAGTACTTC
CDR3: CASSPRGQNYEQYF

size: NA
D: NA
V: TRBV6-5
J: TRBJ1-6
DNA: TGTGCCAGCAGGTTGGGACTTCTTAATTCACCCCTCCACTTT
CDR3: CASRLGLLNSPLHF

size: NA
D: TRBD1
V: TRBV6-1
J: TRBJ1-5
DNA: TGTGCCAGCACGGGACAGATCAATCAGCCCCAGCATTTT
CDR3: CASTGQINQPQHF

size: NA
D: TRBD2
V: TRBV29-1
J: TRBJ2-5
DNA: TGCAGCGGAAGCGGGGGGGCCCAGACCCAGTACTTC
CDR3: CSGSGGAQTQYF

size: NA
D: TRBD1
V: TRBV27
J: TRBJ1-4
DNA: TGTGCCAGCCTAGGACAGGGAGGTGAAAAACTGTTTTTT
CDR3: CASLGQGGEKLFF

size: NA
D: NA
V: TRBV6-6
J: TRBJ1-1
DNA: TGTGCCAGCAGTGGACAGCCGAACACTGAAGCTTTCTTT
CDR3: CASSGQPNTEAFF

size: NA
D: TRBD1
V: TRBV5-6
J: TRBJ1-2
DNA: TGTGCCAGCTTCCTCGGGACAGGGGGACGCAACCTAAACTATGGCTACACCTTC
CDR3: CASFLGTGGRNLNYGYTF

size: NA
D: NA
V: TRBV7-8
J: TRBJ2-3
DNA: TGTGCCAGCAGACACAGATTGGACTCCGCGTACCAGACGCAGTATTTT
CDR3: CASRHRLDSAYQTQYF